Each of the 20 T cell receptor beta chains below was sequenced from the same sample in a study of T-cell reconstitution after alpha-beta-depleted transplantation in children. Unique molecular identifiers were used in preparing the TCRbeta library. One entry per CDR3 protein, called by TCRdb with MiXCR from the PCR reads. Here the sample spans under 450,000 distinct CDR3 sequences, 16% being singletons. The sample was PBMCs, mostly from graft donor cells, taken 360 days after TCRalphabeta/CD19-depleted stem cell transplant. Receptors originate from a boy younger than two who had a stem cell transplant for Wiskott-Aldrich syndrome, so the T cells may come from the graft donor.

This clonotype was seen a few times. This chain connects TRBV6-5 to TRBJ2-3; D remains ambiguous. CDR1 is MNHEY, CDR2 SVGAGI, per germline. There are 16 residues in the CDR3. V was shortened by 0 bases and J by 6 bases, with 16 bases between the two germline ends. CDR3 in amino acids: CASSYSDKGRRDTQYF. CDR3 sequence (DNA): TGTGCCAGCAGTTACTCAGACAAGGGAAGACGGGATACGCAGTATTTT.

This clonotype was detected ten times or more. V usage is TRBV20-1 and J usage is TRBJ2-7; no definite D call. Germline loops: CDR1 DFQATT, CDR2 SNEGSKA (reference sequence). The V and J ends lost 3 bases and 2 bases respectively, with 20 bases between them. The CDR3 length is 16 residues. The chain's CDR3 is CSASAAALSGAYEQYF. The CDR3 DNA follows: TGCAGTGCTAGTGCGGCAGCCTTAAGTGGGGCCTACGAGCAGTACTTC.

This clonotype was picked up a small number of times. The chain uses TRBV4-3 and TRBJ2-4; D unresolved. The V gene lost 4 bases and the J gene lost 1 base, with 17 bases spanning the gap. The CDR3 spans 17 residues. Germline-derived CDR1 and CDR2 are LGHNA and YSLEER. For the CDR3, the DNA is TGCGCCAGCAGCCCCGCACCGAACGTCGAGGCCAAAAACATTCAGTACTTC. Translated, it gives CASSPAPNVEAKNIQYF.

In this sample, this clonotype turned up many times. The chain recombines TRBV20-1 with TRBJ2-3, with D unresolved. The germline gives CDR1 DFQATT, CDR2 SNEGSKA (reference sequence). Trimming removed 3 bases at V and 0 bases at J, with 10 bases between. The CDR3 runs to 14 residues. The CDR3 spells CSASRGWSTDTQYF. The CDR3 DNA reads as TGCAGTGCTAGTCGTGGTTGGAGCACAGATACGCAGTATTTT.

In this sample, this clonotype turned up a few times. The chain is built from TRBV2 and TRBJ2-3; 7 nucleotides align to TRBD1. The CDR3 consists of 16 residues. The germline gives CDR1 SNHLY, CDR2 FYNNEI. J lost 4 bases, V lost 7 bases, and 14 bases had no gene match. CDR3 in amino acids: CASTIDRALWADTQYF. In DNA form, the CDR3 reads TGTGCCAGCACCATCGACAGGGCACTGTGGGCAGATACGCAGTATTTT. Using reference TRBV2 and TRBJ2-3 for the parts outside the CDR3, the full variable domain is EPEVTQTPSHQVTQMGQEVILRCVPISNHLYFYWYRQILGQKVEFLVSFYNNEISEKSEIFDDQFSVERPDGSNFTLKIRSTKLEDSAMYFCASTIDRALWADTQYFGPGTRLTVL.

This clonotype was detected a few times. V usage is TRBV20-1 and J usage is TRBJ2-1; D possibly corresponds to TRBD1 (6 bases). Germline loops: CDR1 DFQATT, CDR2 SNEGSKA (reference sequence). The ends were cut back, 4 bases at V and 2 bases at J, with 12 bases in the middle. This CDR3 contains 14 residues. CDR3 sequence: CSATEDSAYNEQFF. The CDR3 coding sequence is TGCAGTGCTACCGAGGACAGTGCCTACAATGAGCAGTTCTTC.

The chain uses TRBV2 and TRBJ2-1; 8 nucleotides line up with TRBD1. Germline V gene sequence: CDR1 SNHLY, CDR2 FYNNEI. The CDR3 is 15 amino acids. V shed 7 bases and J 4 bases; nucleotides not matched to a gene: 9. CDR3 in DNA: TGTGCCAGCACCATTGACAGGGGATGGTACAATGAGCAGTTCTTC. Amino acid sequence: CASTIDRGWYNEQFF.

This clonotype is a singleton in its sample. The CDR3 DNA is TGTGCCACCAGCAGAGTTGACAGGGATGCAGATACGCAGTATTTT. This sequence encodes CATSRVDRDADTQYF. This chain joins TRBV15 and TRBJ2-3; TRBD1 matches at 7 bases. The V and J ends lost 1 base and 4 bases, in that order; junction bases with no gene match: 5. The CDR3 sequence is 15 residues long. Germline lookup yields CDR1 LNHNV and CDR2 YYDKDF (reference sequence).

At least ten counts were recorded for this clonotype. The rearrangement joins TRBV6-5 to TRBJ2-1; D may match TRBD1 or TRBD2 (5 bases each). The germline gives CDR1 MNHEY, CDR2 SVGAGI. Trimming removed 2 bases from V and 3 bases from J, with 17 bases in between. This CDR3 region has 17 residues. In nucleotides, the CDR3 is TGTGCCAGCAGTTACCCACTTTTCCGGGGCTACTACAATGAGCAGTTCTTC. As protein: CASSYPLFRGYYNEQFF.

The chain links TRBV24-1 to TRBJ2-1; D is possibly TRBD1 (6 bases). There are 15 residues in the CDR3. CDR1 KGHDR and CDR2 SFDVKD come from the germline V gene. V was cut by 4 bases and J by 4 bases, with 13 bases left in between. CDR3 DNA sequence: TGTGCCACCAGTGAACGGGACAAGGGTTACAATGAGCAGTTCTTC. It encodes CATSERDKGYNEQFF.

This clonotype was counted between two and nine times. The CDR3: CASSLGLRFDRETQYF. CDR3 nucleotide sequence: TGTGCCAGCAGTTTGGGACTACGCTTTGACCGGGAGACCCAGTACTTC. V is TRBV12-3 or TRBV12-4 and J is TRBJ2-5; TRBD2 matches at 7 bases. The CDR3 contains 16 residues. J lost 5 bases, V lost 3 bases, and 12 bases had no gene match.

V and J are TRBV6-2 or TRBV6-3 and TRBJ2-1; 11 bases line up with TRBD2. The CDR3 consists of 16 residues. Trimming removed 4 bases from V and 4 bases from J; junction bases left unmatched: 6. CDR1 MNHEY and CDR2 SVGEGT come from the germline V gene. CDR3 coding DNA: TGTGCCAGCAGTTTTACGGGACTAGCGGCGTACAATGAGCAGTTCTTC. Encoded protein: CASSFTGLAAYNEQFF.

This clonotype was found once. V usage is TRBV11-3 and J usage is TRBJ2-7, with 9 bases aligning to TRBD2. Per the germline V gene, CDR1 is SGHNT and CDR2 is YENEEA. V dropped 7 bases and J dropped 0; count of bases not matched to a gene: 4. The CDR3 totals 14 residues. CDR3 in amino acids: CASTGGRDSYEQYF. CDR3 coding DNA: TGTGCCAGCACGGGCGGGAGGGACTCCTACGAGCAGTACTTC.

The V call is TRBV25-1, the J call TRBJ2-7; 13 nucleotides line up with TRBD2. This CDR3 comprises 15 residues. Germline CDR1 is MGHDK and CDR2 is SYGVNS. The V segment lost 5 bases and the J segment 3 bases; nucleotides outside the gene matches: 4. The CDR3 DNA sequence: TGTGCCAGCAGTCCGGGACTAGCGGGGTTCTACGAGCAGTACTTC. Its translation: CASSPGLAGFYEQYF.

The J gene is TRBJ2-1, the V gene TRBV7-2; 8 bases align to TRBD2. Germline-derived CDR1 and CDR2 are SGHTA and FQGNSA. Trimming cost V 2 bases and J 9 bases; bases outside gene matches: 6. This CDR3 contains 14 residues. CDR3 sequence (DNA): TGTGCCAGCAGCTTACGGGGGGGGCGGAGTGAGCAGTTCTTC. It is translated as CASSLRGGRSEQFF.

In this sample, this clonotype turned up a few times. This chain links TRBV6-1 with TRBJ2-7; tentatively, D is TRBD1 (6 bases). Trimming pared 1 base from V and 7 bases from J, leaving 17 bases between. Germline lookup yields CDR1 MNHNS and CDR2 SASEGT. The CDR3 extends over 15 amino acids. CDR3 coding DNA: TGTGCCAGCAGTGAAGGGGCAGGGGCCCCGTCGGAGCAGTACTTC. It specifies CASSEGAGAPSEQYF.

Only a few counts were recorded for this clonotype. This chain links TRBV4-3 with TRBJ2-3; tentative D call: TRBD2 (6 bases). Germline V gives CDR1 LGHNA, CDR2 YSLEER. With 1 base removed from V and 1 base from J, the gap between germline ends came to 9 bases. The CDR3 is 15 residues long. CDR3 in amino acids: CASSQAGVGTDTQYF. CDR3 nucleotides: TGCGCCAGCAGCCAAGCGGGAGTCGGCACAGATACGCAGTATTTT.

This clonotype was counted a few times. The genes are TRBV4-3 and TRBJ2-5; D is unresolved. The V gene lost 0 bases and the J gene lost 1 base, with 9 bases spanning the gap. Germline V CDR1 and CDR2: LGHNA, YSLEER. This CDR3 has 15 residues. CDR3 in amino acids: CASSQDFRFQETQYF. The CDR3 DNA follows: TGCGCCAGCAGCCAAGATTTCCGGTTCCAAGAGACCCAGTACTTC.

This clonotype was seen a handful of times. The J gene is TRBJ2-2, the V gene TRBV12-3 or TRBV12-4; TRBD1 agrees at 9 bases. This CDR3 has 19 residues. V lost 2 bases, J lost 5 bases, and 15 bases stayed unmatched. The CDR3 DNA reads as TGTGCCAGCAGTTTAACTGGAGGCCGACAGGGGGTTGGTACCGGGGAGCTGTTTTTT. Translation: CASSLTGGRQGVGTGELFF.

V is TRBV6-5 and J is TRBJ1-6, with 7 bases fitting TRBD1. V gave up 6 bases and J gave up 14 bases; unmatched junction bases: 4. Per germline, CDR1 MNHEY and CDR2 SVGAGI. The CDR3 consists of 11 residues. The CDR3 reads CASRNGQALHF. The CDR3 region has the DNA TGTGCCAGCAGAAACGGACAGGCCCTCCACTTT.